The rows below give T cell receptor beta chains drawn from one sample of a study of naive and memory T cell subsets. TCRdb re-called the UMI-ligation and nested PCR reads with MiXCR, one entry per CDR3 protein. The sample records more than 20,000 distinct CDR3 sequences, roughly 6% being singletons. The sample consisted of skin, taken from a tuberculin skin test site. Every receptor here comes from an adult in good health. Each CDR3 is given with its conserved first and last residue. A D gene is named only where the DNA matches it firmly. Rows may omit the clone size; those that give it use once, few, many or a size class.

>many|TRBV7-2|TRBJ1-1|11|-
CASSHGGEAFF
TGTGCCAGCAGCCATGGGGGGGAAGCTTTCTTT
>-|TRBV4-2|TRBJ1-1|14|-
CASSQEGRPTEAFF
TGTGCCAGCAGCCAAGAAGGCAGACCCACTGAAGCTTTCTTT
>medium-sized|TRBV29-1|TRBJ2-5|12|-
CSGRVMQETQYF
TGCAGCGGGAGGGTAATGCAAGAGACCCAGTACTTC
>many|TRBV7-8|TRBJ2-1|15|TRBD1
CASSRTGTGGYEQFF
TGTGCCAGCAGCCGAACCGGGACAGGGGGCTATGAGCAGTTCTTC
>few|TRBV18|TRBJ1-5|15|-
CASSPSGYSNQPQHF
TGTGCCAGCTCACCATCAGGGTATAGCAATCAGCCCCAGCATTTT
>many|TRBV5-1|TRBJ2-1|17|TRBD2
CASSLPDGTTWSDEQFF
TGCGCCAGCAGCTTGCCTGACGGGACTACCTGGAGCGATGAGCAGTTCTTC
>many|TRBV9|TRBJ2-1|15|-
CASSLGTVSYNEQFF
TGTGCCAGCAGTCTCGGGACTGTTTCCTACAATGAGCAGTTCTTC
>few|TRBV7-2|TRBJ2-7|14|TRBD1
CASSLQGVQYEQYF
TGTGCCAGCAGCCTACAGGGGGTTCAGTACGAGCAGTACTTC
>few|TRBV10-2|TRBJ2-1|13|TRBD1
CAIATTGGGEQFF
TGCGCCATCGCAACGACAGGGGGCGGTGAGCAGTTCTTC
>-|TRBV6-6|TRBJ2-7|17|TRBD2
CASSDSGGRGSAYEQYF
TGTGCCAGCAGTGACTCCGGGGGGAGAGGGTCCGCCTACGAGCAGTACTTC
>many|TRBV4-2|TRBJ2-7|16|TRBD2
CASSQDTSGRAYEQYF
TGTGCCAGCAGCCAAGATACTAGCGGGAGGGCCTACGAGCAGTACTTC
>medium-sized|TRBV20-1|TRBJ2-2|15|TRBD2
CSARVLAGLDGELFF
TGCAGTGCTAGAGTTCTAGCGGGGCTCGACGGGGAGCTGTTTTTT
>many|TRBV7-2|TRBJ1-1|14|-
CASSTGDVNTEAFF
TGTGCCAGCAGCACAGGTGATGTGAACACTGAAGCTTTCTTT
>few|TRBV7-8|TRBJ1-4|12|-
CASSSRQEQLFF
TGTGCCAGCAGCTCCCGACAGGAGCAACTGTTTTTT
>-|TRBV20-1|TRBJ2-1|14|TRBD2
CSATPSGSYNEQFF
TGCAGTGCCACCCCTAGCGGGAGTTACAATGAGCAGTTCTTC
>few|TRBV6-5|TRBJ1-1|15|-
CASSYPGRMNTEAFF
TGTGCCAGCAGTTACCCTGGACGGATGAACACTGAAGCTTTCTTT
>few|TRBV20-1|TRBJ2-1|15|TRBD2
CSARAVTSTYNEQFF
TGCAGTGCTAGAGCCGTGACTAGCACCTACAATGAGCAGTTCTTC